This entry features one T cell receptor (beta chain) sequence. In the authors' methods: Using reference gene primer amplification, nucleated cell counts were estimated. Here immunoSEQ multiplex PCR was the method, and the copy in TCRdb shows in-frame clones only, minus some. That table supplies the V and J calls and clone size; D and trimming were determined from the DNA. The sample consists of some 35,000 clones, about 80% of them appearing once. This sample is part of a study of blood T cell repertoires in COVID-19. About the research overall: From the United States, Italy and Spain came samples of acute and convalescent COVID-19. In each case, the material was cDNA or gDNA derived from T cells, B-cell-depleted T cells, or PBMCs.

The germline CDR1 and CDR2 sequences are KGHSH and LQKENI. The CDR3 is 15 residues long. With 2 bases clipped from V and 0 bases from J, the junction kept 3 bases outside the gene matches. The sample taken for sequencing was peripheral blood. The TCR sequence derives from a man in his 70s with acute or convalescent COVID-19. The chain is built from TRBV18 and TRBJ2-7, with TRBD2 matching 8 bases. The CDR3 nucleotides are TGTGCCAGCTCACCAAGCGGGGGAAGCTCCTACGAGCAGTACTTC. Translation gives CASSPSGGSSYEQYF.